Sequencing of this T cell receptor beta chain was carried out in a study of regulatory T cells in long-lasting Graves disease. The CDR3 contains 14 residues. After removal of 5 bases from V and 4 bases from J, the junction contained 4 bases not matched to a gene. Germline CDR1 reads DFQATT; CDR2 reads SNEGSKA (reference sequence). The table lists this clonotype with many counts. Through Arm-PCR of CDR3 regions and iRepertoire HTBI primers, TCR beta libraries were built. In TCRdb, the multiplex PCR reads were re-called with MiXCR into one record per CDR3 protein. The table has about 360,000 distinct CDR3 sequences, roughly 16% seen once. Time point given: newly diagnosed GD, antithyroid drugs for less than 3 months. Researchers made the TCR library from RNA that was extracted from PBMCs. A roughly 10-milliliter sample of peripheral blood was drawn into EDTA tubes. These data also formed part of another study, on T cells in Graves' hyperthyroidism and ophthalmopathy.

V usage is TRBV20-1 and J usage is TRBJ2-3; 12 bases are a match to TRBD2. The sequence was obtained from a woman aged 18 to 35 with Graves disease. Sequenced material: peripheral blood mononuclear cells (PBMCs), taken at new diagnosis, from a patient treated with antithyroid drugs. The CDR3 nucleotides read TGCAGTGCTGAAGGACTAGCGGGACCAGATACGCAGTATTTT. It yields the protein CSAEGLAGPDTQYF.